This T cell receptor beta chain emerged from a study of radiotherapy plus CTLA-4 blockade in lung cancer. Regarding the study as a whole: How blood T cell clones changed early, along with interferon-beta, reportedly forecast response best.

In regard to this clone: The antigen remains undetermined.

Trimming stripped 2 bases from V and 0 bases from J, with 9 bases between. This CDR3 has 15 amino acids. Per germline, CDR1 SGHNT and CDR2 YYREEE (reference sequence). Sequencing used immunoSEQ multiplex PCR; TCRdb keeps in-frame clones, though not all of them. The table has roughly 90,000 clones, around 79% seen once; the top ten hold under 5%. The sequence was collected from a human donor with non-small cell lung cancer who had a partial response to radiotherapy plus ipilimumab. Some clones in this sample may be carry-over from other donors' samples. Sample: peripheral blood, taken from a patient treated with radiotherapy plus ipilimumab. The V gene is TRBV5-4, the J gene TRBJ2-1, with a tentative D call TRBD2 (6 bases). The CDR3: CASSFSTSSYNEQFF. As DNA, the CDR3 is TGTGCCAGCAGCTTTTCGACTAGCTCCTACAATGAGCAGTTCTTC. Full variable domain (remainder filled in from reference TRBV5-4 and TRBJ2-1): ETGVTQSPTHLIKTRGQQVTLRCSSQSGHNTVSWYQQALGQGPQFIFQYYREEENGRGNFPPRFSGLQFPNYSSELNVNALELDDSALYLCASSFSTSSYNEQFFGPGTRLTVL.